These T cell receptor beta chains were read from a single sample in a study of T cells in narcolepsy. Measured with immunoSEQ multiplex PCR; TCRdb has only the in-frame clones, and not every one. This table has 30,000 or so clones, approximately 80% appearing once. The specimen sequenced was CD45RA- memory CD4+ T cells from PBMCs. The source of these receptors is a human donor with narcolepsy. The CDR3 runs from the conserved cysteine through the conserved F or W. D genes are given only for firm matches. Not every row has a clone size; where given, it reads once, few, many or a size class.

J gene	V gene	clone size	D gene	CDR3 protein	CDR3 DNA
TRBJ2-6	TRBV19	-	-	CASVGQAGANVLTF	TGTGCCAGTGTGGGGCAGGCAGGGGCCAACGTCCTGACTTTC
TRBJ1-5	TRBV19	-	TRBD1	CASSIGLAGGLNQPQHF	TGTGCCAGTAGTATAGGTCTGGCAGGGGGCCTCAATCAGCCCCAGCATTTT
TRBJ2-7	TRBV6-5	-	-	CASITKGKVYEQYF	TGTGCCAGCATCACGAAGGGGAAAGTGTACGAGCAGTACTTC
TRBJ2-3	TRBV14	-	-	CASSQGRSTQYF	TGTGCCAGCAGCCAAGGAAGAAGTACGCAGTATTTT
TRBJ2-4	TRBV19	-	-	CASMHGGPKNIQYF	TGTGCCAGTATGCACGGGGGACCCAAAAACATTCAGTACTTC
TRBJ2-7	TRBV5-1	medium-sized	-	CASSLVQGSSYEQYF	TGCGCCAGCAGCTTGGTTCAGGGCAGCTCCTACGAGCAGTACTTC
TRBJ2-6	TRBV4-3	-	-	CASSRPGSHGANVLTF	TGCGCCAGCAGCCGCCCTGGGTCCCACGGGGCCAACGTCCTGACTTTC
TRBJ2-1	TRBV6-5	-	-	CASDGPTQQFF	TGTGCCAGCGATGGCCCTACACAGCAGTTCTTC
TRBJ1-1	TRBV5-5	-	-	CASSLLGGLNTEAFF	TGTGCCAGCAGCTTGCTAGGGGGGTTGAACACTGAAGCTTTCTTT
TRBJ2-7	TRBV9	-	TRBD1	CASSTDPGDRGNNEQYF	TGTGCCAGCAGCACGGACCCCGGGGACAGGGGGAATAACGAGCAGTACTTC